The 29 T cell receptor beta chains below all came from one sample that was sequenced in a study of blood T cell repertoires in COVID-19. The repertoire was sequenced with immunoSEQ multiplex PCR; TCRdb's copy has only in-frame clones and lacks some. The data hold about 120,000 clones, with around nine tenths observed a single time. The sequencing input was peripheral blood. The receptors originated from a woman between 45 and 65 years old with acute or convalescent COVID-19.

V and J are TRBV24-1 and TRBJ1-5; 10 bases fit TRBD1. The CDR3 runs 18 residues. CDR1 KGHDR and CDR2 SFDVKD come from the germline V gene. V trimming: 4 bases; J trimming: 0 bases; junction bases outside the gene matches: 8. The CDR3: CATSDPGTGVYSNQPQHF. CDR3 coding DNA: TGTGCCACCAGTGACCCCGGGACAGGGGTCTATAGCAATCAGCCCCAGCATTTT.

The V call is TRBV11-2, the J call TRBJ2-5; TRBD2 aligns across 14 bases. The CDR3 is 17 residues long. J lost 7 bases, V lost 1 base, and 8 bases had no gene match. CDR1 is SGHAT and CDR2 is FQNNGV in the germline V gene. The CDR3 protein is CASSLVLGLAGVGTQYF. The CDR3 DNA reads as TGTGCCAGCAGCTTAGTTTTGGGACTAGCGGGAGTGGGGACCCAGTACTTC.

V is TRBV10-3 and J is TRBJ1-6; a weak D match, TRBD1 (5 bases). The CDR3 totals 13 residues. Germline V gene data show CDR1 as ENHRY and CDR2 as SYGVKD. V dropped 8 bases and J dropped 4 bases, with 9 bases sitting between them. The CDR3 is CAIRQLYNSPLHF. CDR3 sequence (DNA): TGTGCCATCCGACAGCTATATAATTCACCCCTCCACTTT.

This clone has a single count. The rearrangement joins TRBV6-5 to TRBJ2-5; 11 bases map to TRBD2. The CDR3 length is 15 residues. Germline CDR1 and CDR2: MNHEY and SVGAGI. The CDR3 DNA is TGTGCTACGGAGATAGCGGGGGGGCTGGGAGAGACCCAGTACTTC. Protein: CATEIAGGLGETQYF.

This sequence joins TRBV7-6 and TRBJ2-1; D remains unclear. CDR1 and CDR2 (germline): SGHVS, FNYEAQ. V was pared by 5 bases and J by 1 base, with 12 bases between. The CDR3 totals 15 residues. Here the CDR3 DNA reads TGTGCCAGCAGCCCCGTGCGAGGTTCCTACAATGAGCAGTTCTTC. It yields the protein CASSPVRGSYNEQFF.

The genes are TRBV9 and TRBJ2-1; 7 positions agree with TRBD1. Germline V gene sequence: CDR1 SGDLS, CDR2 YYNGEE. Trimming cost V 2 bases and J 8 bases; bases outside gene matches: 10. There are 15 residues in the CDR3. This CDR3 reads CASSVQTGVGDEQFF. As DNA, the CDR3 is TGTGCCAGCAGCGTGCAAACAGGGGTTGGCGATGAGCAGTTCTTC.

The chain couples TRBV5-5 to TRBJ1-4; TRBD1 agrees at 7 bases. The CDR3 spans 15 residues. Germline assignment: CDR1 SGHKS and CDR2 YYEKEE (reference sequence). V lost 4 bases to trimming and J lost 4 bases; unmatched junction nucleotides: 7. CDR3 coding DNA: TGTGCCAGCAGCCTTACAGGGGATAGTAATGAAAAACTGTTTTTT. Protein: CASSLTGDSNEKLFF.

V and J are TRBV19 and TRBJ2-5, with TRBD2 as a possible D gene (6 bases). CDR1 and CDR2 from the germline V gene are LNHDA and SQIVND (reference sequence). This CDR3 is built from 12 residues. V was shortened by 9 bases and J by 2 bases, with 10 bases between the two germline ends. CDR3 in DNA: TGTGCCAGCCGGGACTTGCAAGAGACCCAGTACTTC. Amino acids: CASRDLQETQYF.

The chain carries TRBV5-1 and TRBJ1-1; 12 bases are shared with TRBD1. Germline CDR1 reads SGHRS; CDR2 reads YFSETQ. V dropped 4 bases and J dropped 7; count of bases not matched to a gene: 5. This CDR3 region has 14 residues. The CDR3 loop is CASSPGQGASEAFF. The DNA for the CDR3 is TGCGCCAGCAGCCCGGGACAGGGGGCGAGTGAAGCTTTCTTT.

CDR3 nucleotide sequence: TGTGCCAGCAGCTTGGGGGCAGGGTTCTACGAGCAGTACTTC. It translates to CASSLGAGFYEQYF. The chain joins TRBV5-8 to TRBJ2-7, with D perhaps TRBD1 (5 bases). V lost 0 bases and J 3 bases, leaving 10 bases between the germline ends. Germline V gives CDR1 SGHTS, CDR2 YDEGEE. This CDR3 has 14 amino acids. Full variable domain (missing parts from reference TRBV5-8 and TRBJ2-7): EAGVTQSPTHLIKTRGQQATLRCSPISGHTSVYWYQQALGLGLQFLLWYDEGEERNRGNFPPRFSGRQFPNYSSELNVNALELEDSALYLCASSLGAGFYEQYFGPGTRLTVT.

As DNA, the CDR3 is TGTGCCAGCAGCTTAAGGGCGGACAGCATATATGGCTACACCTTC. It yields the protein CASSLRADSIYGYTF. V and J are TRBV7-8 and TRBJ1-2, with D possibly matching TRBD1 (6 bases). Between the trimmed V and J ends, which lost 2 bases and 5 bases, there was a span of 15 bases. Germline CDR1 is SGHVS and CDR2 is FQNEAQ. The CDR3 extends over 15 amino acids.

The chain carries TRBV7-2 and TRBJ2-5; unclear D gene. Germline V gives CDR1 SGHTA, CDR2 FQGNSA. This CDR3 comprises 13 residues. V was pared by 3 bases and J by 1 base, with 6 bases between. The CDR3 protein is CASSFPVQETQYF. In nucleotides, the CDR3 is TGTGCCAGCAGCTTTCCAGTCCAAGAGACCCAGTACTTC.

The J gene is TRBJ1-1, the V gene TRBV19; TRBD1 matches 8 bases. The CDR3 is 16 amino acids. The germline CDR1 and CDR2 sequences are LNHDA and SQIVND (reference sequence). With V trimmed by 2 bases and J by 0 bases, 5 bases remained unmatched. As DNA, the CDR3 is TGTGCCAGTAGTATACCGGGGGACAGGATGAACACTGAAGCTTTCTTT. The encoded protein is CASSIPGDRMNTEAFF.

The chain combines TRBV9 with TRBJ1-1; 8 bases match TRBD1. Germline lookup yields CDR1 SGDLS and CDR2 YYNGEE. Germline trimming cut 3 bases from V and 10 bases from J; bases unmatched to any gene: 11. This CDR3 is 14 amino acids long. In nucleotides, the CDR3 is TGTGCCAGCAGCGGAAAAGGACAGGGCGGTCGAGCTTTCTTT. Amino acid sequence: CASSGKGQGGRAFF. Full variable domain (outside the CDR3, taken from reference TRBV9 and TRBJ1-1): DSGVTQTPKHLITATGQRVTLRCSPRSGDLSVYWYQQSLDQGLQFLIQYYNGEERAKGNILERFSAQQFPDLHSELNLSSLELGDSALYFCASSGKGQGGRAFFGQGTRLTVV.

The chain uses TRBV6-6 and TRBJ2-4, with D perhaps TRBD1 (5 bases). This CDR3 has 15 amino acids. Germline V gives CDR1 MNHNY, CDR2 SVGAGI (reference sequence). V was clipped by 2 bases and J by 5 bases, with 13 bases between them. In nucleotides, the CDR3 is TGTGCCAGCAGTTACGCGTCAGGGCAGCAAAACATTCAGTACTTC. Its translation is CASSYASGQQNIQYF.

This CDR3 reads CASSRTGGGGTEAFF. CDR3 nucleotides: TGTGCCAGCAGCCGGACAGGGGGCGGGGGAACTGAAGCTTTCTTT. The chain combines TRBV11-2 with TRBJ1-1; 11 bases match TRBD1. The CDR3 is 15 amino acids. Germline-derived CDR1 and CDR2 are SGHAT and FQNNGV. V shed 5 bases and J 5 bases; nucleotides not matched to a gene: 7. Looking up the rest from reference TRBV11-2 and TRBJ1-1 gives the full variable domain: EAGVAQSPRYKIIEKRQSVAFWCNPISGHATLYWYQQILGQGPKLLIQFQNNGVVDDSQLPKDRFSAERLKGVDSTLKIQPAKLEDSAVYLCASSRTGGGGTEAFFGQGTRLTVV.

The rearrangement uses TRBV7-6 and TRBJ2-2, with D possibly matching TRBD1 (5 bases). V was pared by 5 bases and J by 8 bases, with 18 bases between. The CDR3 spans 15 residues. The germline V gene encodes CDR1 SGHVS and CDR2 FNYEAQ. The CDR3 DNA is TGTGCCAGCAGCGCTCGGACACCTCAGGATGGGGAGCTGTTTTTT. It encodes CASSARTPQDGELFF.

This clone was observed a few times. CDR3 DNA sequence: TGTGCCAGCAGCTTATCCCCTAACGCCGCGGACTACAATGAGCAGTTCTTC. Translation gives CASSLSPNAADYNEQFF. The V call is TRBV7-3, the J call TRBJ2-1; D call uncertain. The CDR3 extends over 17 amino acids. With 2 bases removed from V and 3 bases from J, the gap between germline ends came to 17 bases. CDR1 is SGHTA, CDR2 FQGTGA, per germline.

Here the CDR3 DNA reads TGTGCCACCAGTGACCCTGGGGGGGCTCAGCCCCAGCATTTT. This gives the protein CATSDPGGAQPQHF. The chain recombines TRBV24-1 with TRBJ1-5, with D perhaps matching TRBD1 (6 bases). This CDR3 is 14 amino acids long. CDR1 KGHDR and CDR2 SFDVKD come from the germline V gene. V lost 4 bases to trimming and J lost 6 bases, with 12 bases between them.

The chain recombines TRBV7-3 with TRBJ2-5, with D unresolved. The CDR3 has 14 residues. V lost 4 bases to trimming and J lost 6 bases, with 15 bases between them. Germline V CDR1 and CDR2: SGHTA, FQGTGA. The CDR3 here is CASSSGDSTKTQYF. In DNA, the CDR3 is TGTGCCAGCAGCTCCGGCGATTCGACAAAGACCCAGTACTTC.

The chain has TRBV2 and TRBJ1-4; 9 positions agree with TRBD1. Germline loops: CDR1 SNHLY, CDR2 FYNNEI. The J segment lost 8 bases and the V segment lost 6 bases, leaving 10 bases of the junction unmatched. CDR3 length equals 15 residues. The CDR3 DNA reads as TGTGCCAGCAGGGGGGACAGGGCGTTAAAAGAAAAACTGTTTTTT. Encoded protein: CASRGDRALKEKLFF.

In this sample, this clone turned up once. CDR3 sequence (DNA): TGTGCCATCGGGACTAGCGGGAGAAATGAGCAGTTCTTC. Protein: CAIGTSGRNEQFF. The rearrangement links TRBV10-3 to TRBJ2-1; 14 bases map to TRBD2. The germline CDR1 and CDR2 sequences are ENHRY and SYGVKD. This CDR3 contains 13 residues. The ends lost 8 bases at V and 7 bases at J; junction bases unmatched: 1.

The V call is TRBV6-4, the J call TRBJ2-2; TRBD1 aligns across 8 bases. V shed 6 bases, J shed 3 bases, and the junction held 9 bases outside the gene matches. In germline, CDR1 is MRHNA, CDR2 SNTAGT. This CDR3 is 16 amino acids long. CDR3 sequence: CASRGPGTGDTGELFF. The DNA for the CDR3 is TGTGCCAGCAGGGGACCGGGGACAGGAGACACCGGGGAGCTGTTTTTT.

This chain's CDR3 is CASSQRDYLKTDTQYF. As DNA, the CDR3 is TGTGCCAGCAGCCAACGGGACTACCTCAAAACAGATACGCAGTATTTT. The chain combines TRBV3-1 (or the pseudogene TRBV3-2) with TRBJ2-3; 7 bases match TRBD2. CDR1 and CDR2 (germline): LGHDT, YNNKEL (reference sequence). CDR3 length: 16 residues. With V trimmed by 2 bases and J by 3 bases, 8 bases remained unmatched.

This chain links TRBV12-1 with TRBJ1-3; the D call TRBD1 from the table was never checked on the DNA. TRBV12-1 is a documented pseudogene. This CDR3 has 14 amino acids. CDR3 amino acids: CASSPGQGVDTIYF. The CDR3 nucleotides read TGTGCCAGCAGCCCCGGACAGGGGGTAGACACCATATATTTT.

The CDR3 is CASSYTNTGDTEAFF. The CDR3, as DNA: TGTGCCAGCAGTTACACCAACACAGGGGACACTGAAGCTTTCTTT. This chain joins TRBV6-5 and TRBJ1-1, with TRBD1 identical over 7 bases. CDR3 length equals 15 residues. V lost 2 bases and J lost 3; bases outside the gene matches: 6. Germline CDR1 MNHEY, CDR2 SVGAGI.

The V and J genes are TRBV25-1 and TRBJ1-4, with 10 bases fitting TRBD1. The junction had 5 bases not matched to a gene; V was cut back by 6 bases and J by 7 bases. CDR1 is MGHDK and CDR2 is SYGVNS in the germline V gene. The CDR3 is made up of 14 amino acids. Here the CDR3 DNA reads TGTGCCAGCAGGGGGACAGGGGAGGTTGAAAAACTGTTTTTT. Its protein is CASRGTGEVEKLFF.

This chain uses TRBV6-5 with TRBJ2-7; unclear D gene. The CDR3 is 12 amino acids. The germline V gene has CDR1 MNHEY and CDR2 SVGAGI. Trimming cost V 7 bases and J 3 bases, with 10 bases left between them. This CDR3 reads CASTSHYYEQYF. CDR3 nucleotides: TGTGCCAGCACTTCCCACTACTACGAGCAGTACTTC.

This chain links TRBV27 with TRBJ1-2; 11 nucleotides match TRBD1. The CDR3 runs to 18 residues. Germline V gene lookup returns CDR1 MNHEY and CDR2 SMNVEV (reference sequence). The V and J ends lost 0 bases and 0 bases, in that order; junction bases with no gene match: 6. This CDR3 reads CASSLSGTGGKPNYGYTF. The CDR3, as DNA: TGTGCCAGCAGTTTATCGGGGACAGGGGGAAAACCTAACTATGGCTACACCTTC.